This section outlines one T cell receptor (beta chain) sequence together with its context. In its sample, this clonotype was seen many times. Its antigen has not been determined. Base qualities are not recorded, but no much larger clone differs from it by a single base. TCR cDNA was synthesized by 5'RACE template switching, through which a universal primer site and unique molecular identifiers were introduced. Priming of cDNA synthesis was performed from both the TCR alpha and TCR beta constant segments. Library amplification involved two PCR steps, and the second step added sample barcodes and sequencing adapters. Sequencing of libraries was done on Illumina HiSeq 2500 (2x100 bp) or NovaSeq (2x150 bp). On the study's bioinformatics: MIGEC handled demultiplexing of reads and collapsing into UMI consensus sequences, while MiXCR performed V(D)J alignment. Vaccine-responding clonotypes were defined with edgeR using replicate PBMC samples, requiring FDR below 0.01 and a log2 fold change above 5 up to day 15. Each bulk clonotype was labeled CD4 or CD8 based on which sequenced repertoire, CD4 or CD8, contained the clonotype at higher abundance. Clones were called with MiXCR by TCRdb after fastp trimmed the public reads at Q25, and only in-frame beta chains were retained. For every CDR3 protein sequence, its rows merge into one entry that carries the most common genes and DNA. The V and J calls and clone size come from TCRdb's table, not from the authors' own analysis. The sample data list 400,000 or so distinct CDR3 sequences, and around 6.5% of these were observed just once. 15% of the sample is held by the ten biggest clonotypes.

This sample is drawn from a study of T cells after yellow fever vaccination (dated by TCRdb to the late 2010s). The study in broad terms: Libraries from fractions with low cell numbers were prepared with the SMART-Seq v4 Ultra Low Input RNA kit. Blood was collected at multiple timepoints before and after primary and secondary immunization, and bulk PBMC replicates and cell subsets were isolated. To follow T-cell clones before and after both primary and booster YFV17D yellow fever vaccination, bulk TCR alpha and beta repertoires underwent longitudinal sequencing. The cohort comprised two healthy male donors, one aged 18 to 30 and one aged 30 to 40 years.

Via the germline V gene, CDR1 is SGHVS and CDR2 FNYEAQ. The CDR3 spans 14 residues, from the cysteine through the phenylalanine. Of the read, only the CDR3 DNA is kept; its 42 bases are in frame from base 1. Between the V and J ends, shortened by 2 bases and 4 bases respectively, the junction contains 12 bases. Taken with the paper, the label for treatment or condition translates to: live attenuated yellow fever vaccine strain. Two biological replicates of bulk PBMCs were collected at each blood-draw timepoint. PBMCs were isolated from peripheral blood using a standard Ficoll-Paque protocol. RNA was extracted with TriZol from bulk PBMCs, CD4 and CD8 fractions, and dextramer-positive and dextramer-negative fractions. Study-wide conclusions, independent of this receptor: Compared with the primary T-cell response, the secondary T-cell response was faster but weaker, reaching its peak on day 5 rather than on day 15. Because the study included only two donors, the extent to which the findings can be generalized is limited. After the booster, most of the clones that had expanded following primary vaccination were detected again (approximately 96% of CD4 and around 90% of CD8), which suggests that memory was broadly maintained. FACS-sorted repertoires could contain abundant contaminating clonotypes from the bulk population, so computational filtering was required. A small fraction of clonotypes showed up in both the CD4 and CD8 compartments, probably as a result of convergent recombination.

The specimen comprised PBMCs, sampled 5 days after the yellow fever booster vaccination. Recombination joined TRBV7-6 with TRBJ2-7; TRBD2 could be the D gene, as 6 bases match. This TCR derives from a man aged 25-45 years who received the YFV17D yellow fever vaccine. The CDR3 loop reads CASSLTGLVYEQYF. The nucleotides read TGTGCCAGCAGCTTAACGGGACTTGTATACGAGCAGTACTTC.